The T cell receptor beta chain described here comes from a study of CD8 T cells in Susac syndrome. The study, taken as a whole, reports: It was acknowledged in the study that the number of individuals who were included in its TCR sequencing and HLA analysis was relatively small.

Comments on this clonotype: Its specificity is unknown.

The T cells that were sequenced for TCR beta were CD8+ and CD4+ cells from blood. Treatment-naive patients with stable or active relapsing-remitting disease were the multiple sclerosis controls. The CDR3 runs to 17 residues. With 0 bases clipped from V and 6 bases from J, the junction kept 17 bases outside the gene matches. Germline V gene lookup returns CDR1 DFQATT and CDR2 SNEGSKA (reference sequence). Random hexamers primed reverse transcription of about 0.45 to 1 ug RNA. TCRdb called the immunoSEQ multiplex PCR reads again in MiXCR, with one record for every CDR3 protein. The table has under 350,000 distinct CDR3 sequences, under 95% seen once; the top ten hold about 0.07%.

The sample was CD4+ T cells from PBMCs. This clonotype was sampled from a human donor with multiple sclerosis. The genes are TRBV20-1 and TRBJ2-7, with 7 bases matching TRBD1. Written as DNA, the CDR3 is TGCAGTGCTAGAGATATAAAGGGGGCAGACTTCGGTAGCGAGCAGTACTTC. Residues: CSARDIKGADFGSEQYF.